This TCR beta chain was obtained from a study of T cell repertoires in cytomegalovirus infection. In the study overall: Both CMV infection and a matching HLA type were indicated by public TCR beta signatures.

Germline V gives CDR1 SGHVS, CDR2 FNYEAQ. The CDR3 has 14 residues. V lost 3 bases and J 3 bases, leaving 9 bases between the germline ends. Using its own MiXCR run on the reads, TCRdb lists one record per CDR3 protein. This table holds roughly 200,000 distinct CDR3 sequences, 17% found once. This clonotype was found a few times. The TCR comes from a human donor in good health (CMV status not recorded). Some clones in this sample may be carry-over from other donors' samples. The V gene is TRBV7-6, the J gene TRBJ2-1; possibly TRBD1 for D (5 bases). Specimen: CD8+ T cells from PBMCs. The CDR3 nucleotides are TGTGCCAGCAGCTTGTGGCAGGGCTACAATGAGCAGTTCTTC. The encoded protein is CASSLWQGYNEQFF.